This T cell receptor beta chain was retrieved from a study of response to subunit inactivated influenza vaccine. TCRdb re-called the RT-PCR reads with MiXCR, one entry per CDR3 protein. This sample carries about 480,000 distinct CDR3 sequences, roughly 23% of them seen once, and the ten largest clones take approximately 2%. This clonotype has only a few counts. There are 12 residues in the CDR3. Germline CDR1 and CDR2: LGHNA and YNFKEQ. The V and J ends lost 2 bases and 8 bases, in that order; junction bases with no gene match: 2. The chain carries TRBV4-2 and TRBJ1-1; 7 positions match TRBD1. The sample here was CD4+ T cells sorted from PBMCs, taken 5 days after vaccination. The receptor's source is a man over 45 who received an inactivated influenza vaccine. Here the CDR3 reads CASSQNRGEAFF. The CDR3, as DNA: TGTGCCAGCAGCCAAAACAGGGGAGAAGCTTTCTTT.